This note documents a single T cell receptor (beta chain) sequence. No antigen is known for it. The record originates from a study of shared clonotypes between healthy human individuals. General observations from the study: Roughly 5% of naive CD4 clonotypes were shared across a few donors.

Repertoires were generated with immunoSEQ multiplex PCR, while TCRdb's copy carries only in-frame clones and drops some. The sample gives around 2.5 million clones, 93% of which show up once; around 0.4% is in the top ten. The CDR3 contains 11 residues. Germline V CDR1 and CDR2: MDHEN, SYDVKM. This receptor was taken from a man aged 18 to 30 in good health. Some clones in this sample may be carry-over from other donors' samples. V is TRBV28 and J is TRBJ2-7; D remains unclear. Sequencing input: naive CD4+ T cells from PBMCs. Subset meaning: CD45RA+ positively selected. The CDR3 spells CGSTGVYEQYF. CDR3 sequence (DNA): TGTGGATCGACCGGCGTCTACGAGCAGTACTTC.